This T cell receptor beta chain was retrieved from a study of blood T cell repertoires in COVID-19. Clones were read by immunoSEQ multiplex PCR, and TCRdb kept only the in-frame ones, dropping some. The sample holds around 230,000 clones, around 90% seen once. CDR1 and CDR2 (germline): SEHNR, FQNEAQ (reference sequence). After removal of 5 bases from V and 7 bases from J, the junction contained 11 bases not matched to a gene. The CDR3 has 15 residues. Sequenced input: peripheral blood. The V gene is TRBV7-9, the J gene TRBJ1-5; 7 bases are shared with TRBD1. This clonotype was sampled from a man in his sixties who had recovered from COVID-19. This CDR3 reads CASSLDRDRVQPQHF. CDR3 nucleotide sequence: TGTGCCAGCAGCCTTGACAGGGACCGTGTCCAGCCCCAGCATTTT.